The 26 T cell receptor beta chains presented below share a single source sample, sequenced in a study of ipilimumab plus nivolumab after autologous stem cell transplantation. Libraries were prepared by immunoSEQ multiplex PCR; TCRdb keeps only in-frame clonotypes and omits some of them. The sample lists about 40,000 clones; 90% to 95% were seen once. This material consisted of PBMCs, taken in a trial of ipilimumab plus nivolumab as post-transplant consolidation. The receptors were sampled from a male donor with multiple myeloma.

The CDR3 loop reads CASRIAGGDTQYF. CDR3 bases: TGTGCCAGCAGGATAGCGGGAGGAGATACGCAGTATTTT. This chain joins TRBV7-2 and TRBJ2-3; 10 nucleotides line up with TRBD2. With V trimmed by 6 bases and J by 5 bases, 2 bases remained unmatched. The CDR3 has 13 amino acids. CDR1 is SGHTA, CDR2 FQGNSA, per germline. The full variable domain, rest sourced from reference TRBV7-2 and TRBJ2-3, is GAGVSQSPSNKVTEKGKDVELRCDPISGHTALYWYRQSLGQGLEFLIYFQGNSAPDKSGLPSDRFSAERTGGSVSTLTIQRTQQEDSAVYLCASRIAGGDTQYFGPGTRLTVL.

The CDR3 DNA sequence: TGTGCCATCAGTACAGGGGGCTCTGGAAACACCATATATTTT. This encodes CAISTGGSGNTIYF. The chain uses TRBV10-3 and TRBJ1-3; 8 nucleotides align to TRBD1. After removal of 5 bases from V and 0 bases from J, the junction contained 0 bases not matched to a gene. CDR3 length: 14 residues. Germline CDR1 is ENHRY and CDR2 is SYGVKD.

CDR3 residues: CANSGDGNTIYF. The DNA for the CDR3 is TGTGCTAATTCGGGGGATGGAAACACCATATATTTT. The chain links TRBV12-5 to TRBJ1-3, with a tentative D call TRBD1 (5 bases). From germline, CDR1 is LGHNT and CDR2 FRNRAP. The CDR3 runs to 12 residues. V lost 10 bases, J lost 3 bases, and 10 bases lay in between.

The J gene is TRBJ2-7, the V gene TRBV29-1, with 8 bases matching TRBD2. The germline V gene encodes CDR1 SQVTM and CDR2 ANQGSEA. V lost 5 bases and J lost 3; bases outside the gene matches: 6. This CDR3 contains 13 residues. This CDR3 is CSVRASGFYEQYF. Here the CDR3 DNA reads TGCAGCGTTCGGGCTAGCGGGTTCTACGAGCAGTACTTC.

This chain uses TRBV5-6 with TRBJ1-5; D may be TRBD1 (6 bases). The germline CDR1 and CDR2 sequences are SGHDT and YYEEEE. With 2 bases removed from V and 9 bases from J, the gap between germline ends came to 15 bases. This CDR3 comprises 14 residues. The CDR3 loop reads CASSLKGGNGPQHF. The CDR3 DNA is TGTGCCAGCAGCTTAAAGGGGGGAAATGGGCCCCAGCATTTT.

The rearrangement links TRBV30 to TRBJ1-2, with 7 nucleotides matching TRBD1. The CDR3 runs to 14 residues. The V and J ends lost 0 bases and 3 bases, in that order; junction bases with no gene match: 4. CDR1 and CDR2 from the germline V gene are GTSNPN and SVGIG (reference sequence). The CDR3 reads CAWSVIGGYYGYTF. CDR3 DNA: TGTGCCTGGAGTGTAATAGGGGGCTACTATGGCTACACCTTC.

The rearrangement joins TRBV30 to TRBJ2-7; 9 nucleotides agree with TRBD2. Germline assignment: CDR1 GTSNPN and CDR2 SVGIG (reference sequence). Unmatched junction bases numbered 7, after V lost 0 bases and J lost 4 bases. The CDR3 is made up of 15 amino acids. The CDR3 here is CAWSVGSGGPYEQYF. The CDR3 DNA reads TGTGCCTGGAGTGTGGGGAGCGGGGGGCCGTACGAGCAGTACTTC.

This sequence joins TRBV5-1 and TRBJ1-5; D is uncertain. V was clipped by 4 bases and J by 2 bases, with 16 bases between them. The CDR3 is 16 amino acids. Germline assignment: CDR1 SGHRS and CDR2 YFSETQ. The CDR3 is CASSPGSNSGNQPQHF. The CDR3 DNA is TGCGCCAGCAGCCCCGGGTCAAACTCAGGCAATCAGCCCCAGCATTTT.

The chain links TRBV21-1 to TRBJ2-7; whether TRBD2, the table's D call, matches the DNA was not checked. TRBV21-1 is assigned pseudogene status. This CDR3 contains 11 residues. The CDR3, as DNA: TGCTCTATAACGGGATTGAGCGAGCAGTACTTC. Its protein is CSITGLSEQYF.

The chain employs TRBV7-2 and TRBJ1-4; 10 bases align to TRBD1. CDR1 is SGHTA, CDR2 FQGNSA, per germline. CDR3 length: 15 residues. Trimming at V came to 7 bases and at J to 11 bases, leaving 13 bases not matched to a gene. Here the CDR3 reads CASTPTGGEGGKLFF. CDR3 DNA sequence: TGTGCCAGCACCCCGACAGGGGGCGAGGGTGGGAAACTGTTTTTT. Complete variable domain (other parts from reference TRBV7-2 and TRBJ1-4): GAGVSQSPSNKVTEKGKDVELRCDPISGHTALYWYRQSLGQGLEFLIYFQGNSAPDKSGLPSDRFSAERTGGSVSTLTIQRTQQEDSAVYLCASTPTGGEGGKLFFGSGTQLSVL.

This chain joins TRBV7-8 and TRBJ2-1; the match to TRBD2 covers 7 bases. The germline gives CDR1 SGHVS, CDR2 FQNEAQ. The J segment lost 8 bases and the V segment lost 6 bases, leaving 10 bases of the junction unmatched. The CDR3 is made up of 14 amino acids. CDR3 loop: CASRQGLELHEQFF. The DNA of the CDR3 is TGTGCCAGCAGACAAGGACTAGAACTTCATGAGCAGTTCTTC.

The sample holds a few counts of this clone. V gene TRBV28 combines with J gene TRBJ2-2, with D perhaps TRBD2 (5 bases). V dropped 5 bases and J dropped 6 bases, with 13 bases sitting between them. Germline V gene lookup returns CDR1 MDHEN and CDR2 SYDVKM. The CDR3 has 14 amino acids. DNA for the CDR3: TGTGCCAGCAGTCCGGCGGGCTCGGCCGGGGAGCTGTTTTTT. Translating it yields CASSPAGSAGELFF.

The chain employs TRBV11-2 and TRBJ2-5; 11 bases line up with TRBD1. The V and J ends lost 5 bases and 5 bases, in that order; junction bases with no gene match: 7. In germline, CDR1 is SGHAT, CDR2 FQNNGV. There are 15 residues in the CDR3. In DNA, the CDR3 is TGTGCCAGCAGCCCACGGACAGGGGGCGCGGAGACCCAGTACTTC. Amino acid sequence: CASSPRTGGAETQYF.

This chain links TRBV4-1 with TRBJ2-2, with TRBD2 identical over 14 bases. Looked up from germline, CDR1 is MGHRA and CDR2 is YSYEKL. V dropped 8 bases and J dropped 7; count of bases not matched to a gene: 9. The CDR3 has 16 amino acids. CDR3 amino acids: CASQTSGGAPVGELFF. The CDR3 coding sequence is TGCGCCAGCCAGACTAGCGGGGGGGCCCCGGTCGGGGAGCTGTTTTTT.

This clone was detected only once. The CDR3 loop reads CASSSLRQGAPGELFF. Here the CDR3 DNA reads TGTGCCAGCAGCTCGCTTAGACAGGGAGCGCCCGGGGAGCTGTTTTTT. This chain links TRBV5-6 with TRBJ2-2; TRBD1 matches at 7 bases. The junction had 11 bases not matched to a gene; V was cut back by 3 bases and J by 6 bases. Germline V gene lookup returns CDR1 SGHDT and CDR2 YYEEEE. CDR3 length: 16 amino acids.

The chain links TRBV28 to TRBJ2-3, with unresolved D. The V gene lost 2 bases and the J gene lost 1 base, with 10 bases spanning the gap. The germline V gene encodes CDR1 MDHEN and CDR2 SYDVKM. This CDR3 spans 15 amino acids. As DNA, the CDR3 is TGTGCCAGCAGTTTAATTTTTAGTCGCACAGATACGCAGTATTTT. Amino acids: CASSLIFSRTDTQYF.

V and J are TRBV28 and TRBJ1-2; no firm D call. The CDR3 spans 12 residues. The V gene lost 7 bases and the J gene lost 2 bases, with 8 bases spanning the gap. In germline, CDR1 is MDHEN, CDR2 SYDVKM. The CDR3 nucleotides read TGTGCCAGCAATACGGCCAACTATGGCTACACCTTC. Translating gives CASNTANYGYTF.

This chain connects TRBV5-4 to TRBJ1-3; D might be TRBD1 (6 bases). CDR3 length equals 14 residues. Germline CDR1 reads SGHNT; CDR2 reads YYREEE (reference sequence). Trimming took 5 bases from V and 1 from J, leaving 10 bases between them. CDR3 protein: CASRPGQSGNTIYF. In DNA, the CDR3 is TGTGCCAGCAGACCGGGACAATCTGGAAACACCATATATTTT.

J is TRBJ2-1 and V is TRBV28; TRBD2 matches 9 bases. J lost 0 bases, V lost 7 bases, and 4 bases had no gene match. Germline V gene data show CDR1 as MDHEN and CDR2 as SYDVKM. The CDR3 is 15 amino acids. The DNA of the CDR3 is TGTGCCAGCATCTCTAGCGGGGCCTCCTACAATGAGCAGTTCTTC. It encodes CASISSGASYNEQFF. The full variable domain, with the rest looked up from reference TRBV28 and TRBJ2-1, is DVKVTQSSRYLVKRTGEKVFLECVQDMDHENMFWYRQDPGLGLRLIYFSYDVKMKEKGDIPEGYSVSREKKERFSLILESASTNQTSMYLCASISSGASYNEQFFGPGTRLTVL.

CDR3 sequence: CASNPGAAITGELFF. The CDR3 DNA is TGTGCCAGCAACCCGGGAGCAGCCATCACCGGGGAGCTGTTTTTT. V and J are TRBV27 and TRBJ2-2; D is possibly TRBD2 (6 bases). V lost 7 bases to trimming and J lost 4 bases, with 16 bases between them. CDR3 size: 15 residues. From germline, CDR1 is MNHEY and CDR2 SMNVEV (reference sequence).

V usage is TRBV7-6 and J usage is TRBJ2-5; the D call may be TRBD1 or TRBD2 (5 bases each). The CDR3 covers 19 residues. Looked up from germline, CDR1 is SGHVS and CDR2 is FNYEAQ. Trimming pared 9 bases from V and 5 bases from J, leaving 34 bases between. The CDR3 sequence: CASLRGLNPGSQVGETQYF. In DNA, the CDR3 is TGTGCCAGTCTAAGGGGTCTCAACCCAGGGAGCCAAGTCGGGGAGACCCAGTACTTC.

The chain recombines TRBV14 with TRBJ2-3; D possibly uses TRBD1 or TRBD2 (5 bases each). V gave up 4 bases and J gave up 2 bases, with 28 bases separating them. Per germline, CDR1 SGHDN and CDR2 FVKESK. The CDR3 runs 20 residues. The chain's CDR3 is CASSRDSLSPRTLNTDTQYF. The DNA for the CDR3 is TGTGCCAGCAGCCGCGACAGCCTATCTCCCCGGACTCTCAACACAGATACGCAGTATTTT. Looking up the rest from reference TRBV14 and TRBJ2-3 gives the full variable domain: EAGVTQFPSHSVIEKGQTVTLRCDPISGHDNLYWYRRVMGKEIKFLLHFVKESKQDESGMPNNRFLAERTGGTYSTLKVQPAELEDSGVYFCASSRDSLSPRTLNTDTQYFGPGTRLTVL.

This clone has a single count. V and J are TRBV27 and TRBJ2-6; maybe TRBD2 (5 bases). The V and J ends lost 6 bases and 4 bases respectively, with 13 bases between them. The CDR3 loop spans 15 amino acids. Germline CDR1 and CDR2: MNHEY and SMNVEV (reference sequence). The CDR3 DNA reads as TGTGCCAGCAGCCAAATAACGGGGGGGGCCAACGTCCTGACTTTC. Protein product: CASSQITGGANVLTF.

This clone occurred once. CDR3 region: CASSAGANQPQHF. Written as DNA, the CDR3 is TGTGCCAGCAGTGCAGGGGCCAATCAGCCCCAGCATTTT. V usage is TRBV2 and J usage is TRBJ1-5, with TRBD1 as a possible D gene (6 bases). The CDR3 length is 13 residues. Trimming took off 4 bases at V and 3 bases at J, with 7 bases between the two ends. The germline V gene has CDR1 SNHLY and CDR2 FYNNEI. Based on the CDR3 plus reference TRBV2 and TRBJ1-5, the full variable domain is EPEVTQTPSHQVTQMGQEVILRCVPISNHLYFYWYRQILGQKVEFLVSFYNNEISEKSEIFDDQFSVERPDGSNFTLKIRSTKLEDSAMYFCASSAGANQPQHFGDGTRLSIL.

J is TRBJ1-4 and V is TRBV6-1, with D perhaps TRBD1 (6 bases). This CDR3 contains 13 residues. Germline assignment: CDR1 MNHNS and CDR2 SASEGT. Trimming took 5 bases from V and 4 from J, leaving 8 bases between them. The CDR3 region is CASSRTVNEKLFF. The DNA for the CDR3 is TGTGCCAGCAGTAGGACAGTTAATGAAAAACTGTTTTTT.

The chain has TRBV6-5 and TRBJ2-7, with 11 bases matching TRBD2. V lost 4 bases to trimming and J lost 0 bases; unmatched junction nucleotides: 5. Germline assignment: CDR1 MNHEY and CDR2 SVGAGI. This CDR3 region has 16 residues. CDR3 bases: TGTGCCAGCAGTTCTCTAGCGGGGGGCAGCTCCTACGAGCAGTACTTC. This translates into CASSSLAGGSSYEQYF.